The 26 T cell receptor beta chains given below trace back to one sample, sequenced in a study of cytomegalovirus exposure and HLA in healthy donors. PCR primers comprised 60 Vbeta and 13 Jbeta primers. TCRdb's copy holds only in-frame clones and misses some; the assay was immunoSEQ multiplex PCR. The sample holds 100,000 to 150,000 clones; over 65% are singletons and the top ten take more than 3%. The sequenced sample consisted of PBMCs. The source is a man between 25 and 39 years old in good health and CMV-seronegative.

The chain joins TRBV4-1 to TRBJ2-5; possible D gene TRBD2, 6 bases. Germline V gives CDR1 MGHRA, CDR2 YSYEKL. CDR3 length equals 16 residues. V gave up 0 bases and J gave up 5 bases, with 16 bases separating them. CDR3 DNA sequence: TGCGCCAGCAGCCAAGAGCCGGGAGCCTCCCGCGAGACCCAGTACTTC. Translating it yields CASSQEPGASRETQYF.

The chain uses TRBV7-9 and TRBJ1-5, with D perhaps TRBD1 (6 bases). The V end lost 3 bases, the J end lost 3 bases, and 12 bases lay between the germline ends. Germline V gene sequence: CDR1 SEHNR, CDR2 FQNEAQ (reference sequence). The CDR3 contains 15 residues. CDR3 sequence reads: CASSLDSAANQPQHF. DNA of the CDR3: TGTGCCAGCAGCTTGGACAGTGCCGCCAATCAGCCCCAGCATTTT.

The chain recombines TRBV6-6 with TRBJ2-7, with TRBD1 matching 10 bases. V shed 2 bases and J 3 bases; nucleotides not matched to a gene: 4. CDR1 is MNHNY and CDR2 is SVGAGI in the germline V gene (reference sequence). The length of the CDR3 is 15 residues. The CDR3 region has the DNA TGTGCCAGCAGTTACGGACAGGGGGTATTCTACGAGCAGTACTTC. Residues: CASSYGQGVFYEQYF.

The chain joins TRBV19 to TRBJ2-1; TRBD2 matches at 9 bases. V shed 7 bases and J 7 bases; nucleotides not matched to a gene: 11. Germline V CDR1 and CDR2: LNHDA, SQIVND (reference sequence). The CDR3 covers 15 residues. The CDR3 nucleotides are TGTGCCAGTAAACCCTTAGCGGGAGAGCGGAATGAGCAGTTCTTC. Translation: CASKPLAGERNEQFF.

J is TRBJ2-1 and V is TRBV19; TRBD2 aligns across 8 bases. The J segment lost 4 bases and the V segment lost 5 bases, leaving 10 bases of the junction unmatched. The CDR3 length is 16 residues. Germline CDR1 and CDR2: LNHDA and SQIVND (reference sequence). The CDR3 loop reads CASSFRTSPQYNEQFF. The CDR3 bases are TGTGCCAGTAGTTTCCGGACTAGCCCTCAGTACAATGAGCAGTTCTTC.

The chain has TRBV27 and TRBJ2-5; possibly TRBD1 for D (6 bases). The DNA end is a closer match to TRBJ2-7, so the J assignment may be wrong. Looked up from germline, CDR1 is MNHEY and CDR2 is SMNVEV (reference sequence). This CDR3 region has 12 residues. The CDR3 here is CASRDTTYEQYF. The CDR3, as DNA: TGTGCCAGCCGGGACACCACCTACGAGCAGTACTTC.

This clone turned up a few times. This chain connects TRBV6-5 to TRBJ1-5; 7 positions agree with TRBD1. Germline assignment: CDR1 MNHEY and CDR2 SVGAGI. The V gene end was trimmed by 7 bases and the J gene end by 4 bases; junction bases not matched to a gene: 7. This CDR3 is built from 14 residues. CDR3: CASKRGQTNQPQHF. CDR3 in DNA: TGTGCCAGCAAGAGGGGGCAGACAAATCAGCCCCAGCATTTT.

This clone is a singleton in its sample. The rearrangement uses TRBV29-1 and TRBJ2-3, with 7 bases that match TRBD1. The trim removed 4 bases at V and 2 bases at J, leaving 6 bases unmatched. The V gene's germline CDR1 is SQVTM and CDR2 ANQGSEA. The CDR3 is made up of 14 amino acids. The DNA of the CDR3 is TGCAGCGTTGGGGGACAGTCCTACACAGATACGCAGTATTTT. The encoded protein is CSVGGQSYTDTQYF.

This clone has just one count. The chain recombines TRBV27 with TRBJ2-1; 13 bases line up with TRBD2. Germline CDR1 MNHEY, CDR2 SMNVEV (reference sequence). This CDR3 region has 16 residues. The V gene end was trimmed by 2 bases and the J gene end by 7 bases; junction bases not matched to a gene: 5. CDR3 nucleotides: TGTGCCAGCAGTTTAAGGACTAGCGGGAGCCTAAATGAGCAGTTCTTC. Translation: CASSLRTSGSLNEQFF.

In DNA, the CDR3 is TGTGCCAGCAGCGTAGGGACAGGGGCAGAGACCCAGTACTTC. Residues: CASSVGTGAETQYF. V is TRBV9 and J is TRBJ2-5; 9 bases align to TRBD1. Trimming cost V 0 bases and J 4 bases; bases outside gene matches: 1. The CDR3 contains 14 residues. From germline, CDR1 is SGDLS and CDR2 YYNGEE.

This clone was observed a few times. The CDR3 is CSARAETQYF. The CDR3 nucleotides read TGCAGTGCTAGAGCGGAGACCCAGTACTTC. The genes are TRBV20-1 and TRBJ2-5; no definite D call. The V gene lost 1 base and the J gene lost 5 bases, with 2 bases spanning the gap. Germline V gene sequence: CDR1 DFQATT, CDR2 SNEGSKA (reference sequence). CDR3 length equals 10 residues.

The CDR3 sequence: CATSRDVSQPQHF. Here the CDR3 DNA reads TGTGCCACCAGCAGAGATGTGAGTCAGCCCCAGCATTTT. V is TRBV15 and J is TRBJ1-5; D is uncertain. Germline values: CDR1 LNHNV, CDR2 YYDKDF (reference sequence). Between the trimmed V and J ends, which lost 0 bases and 6 bases, there was a span of 6 bases. The CDR3 runs to 13 residues.

In its sample, this clone was seen a few times. V gene TRBV7-9 combines with J gene TRBJ1-6; 7 positions match TRBD1. In germline, CDR1 is SEHNR, CDR2 FQNEAQ (reference sequence). The CDR3 extends over 14 amino acids. J gave up 9 bases and V 1 base, and 3 bases lay outside the gene matches. The DNA of the CDR3 is TGTGCCAGCAGCTTAGGACAGGGTTTTTCACCCCTCCACTTT. Its protein is CASSLGQGFSPLHF.

The rearrangement joins TRBV5-1 to TRBJ2-2; 8 bases fit TRBD2. Germline V gene lookup returns CDR1 SGHRS and CDR2 YFSETQ. V lost 3 bases and J lost 6; bases outside the gene matches: 7. The CDR3 is made up of 15 amino acids. The CDR3 DNA sequence: TGCGCCAGCAGCTCGGGCCCCGGGGGGGCCGGGGAGCTGTTTTTT. Protein product: CASSSGPGGAGELFF.

V usage is TRBV11-2 and J usage is TRBJ2-2, with 10 bases matching TRBD1. After removal of 5 bases from V and 8 bases from J, the junction contained 11 bases not matched to a gene. The length of the CDR3 is 16 residues. CDR1 SGHAT and CDR2 FQNNGV come from the germline V gene. CDR3 sequence reads: CASSARQGAPVGELFF. DNA for the CDR3: TGTGCCAGCAGCGCGCGACAGGGGGCCCCTGTGGGGGAGCTGTTTTTT.

The chain combines TRBV4-1 with TRBJ1-1; D may be TRBD1 (5 bases). The CDR3 has 16 amino acids. Germline lookup yields CDR1 MGHRA and CDR2 YSYEKL. Trimming took off 1 base at V and 3 bases at J, with 15 bases between the two ends. CDR3 coding DNA: TGCGCCAGCAGCCAAGCCCCCGGGGGAGGGGACACTGAAGCTTTCTTT. It is translated as CASSQAPGGGDTEAFF.

This clone was found once. The gene calls are TRBV5-5 and TRBJ1-1; no clear D. Looked up from germline, CDR1 is SGHKS and CDR2 is YYEKEE (reference sequence). CDR3 size: 14 residues. V was cut by 0 bases and J by 0 bases, with 6 bases left in between. CDR3 sequence (DNA): TGTGCCAGCAGCTTGGATGCGGTGAACACTGAAGCTTTCTTT. As protein: CASSLDAVNTEAFF.

The V gene is TRBV2, the J gene TRBJ2-3; TRBD2 aligns across 8 bases. CDR3 length equals 16 residues. V dropped 0 bases and J dropped 4; count of bases not matched to a gene: 6. Germline loops: CDR1 SNHLY, CDR2 FYNNEI. The CDR3 nucleotides are TGTGCCAGCAGTGAAGCACAAGCGGGAGTTTCAGATACGCAGTATTTT. Translation gives CASSEAQAGVSDTQYF.

The chain joins TRBV20-1 to TRBJ2-3; D is undetermined. The CDR3 is made up of 11 amino acids. Trimming shortened V by 0 bases and J by 6 bases, and 4 bases separated the two germline ends. Germline V gene sequence: CDR1 DFQATT, CDR2 SNEGSKA (reference sequence). CDR3 protein: CSARDQDTQYF. DNA for the CDR3: TGCAGTGCTAGAGATCAGGATACGCAGTATTTT.

This chain links TRBV5-8 with TRBJ2-3; TRBD1 matches 9 bases. The V gene end was trimmed by 4 bases and the J gene end by 2 bases; junction bases not matched to a gene: 5. This CDR3 region has 15 residues. CDR1 SGHTS and CDR2 YDEGEE come from the germline V gene. CDR3 protein: CASSLGTGNTDTQYF. The CDR3 nucleotides are TGTGCCAGCAGCCTAGGGACAGGGAACACAGATACGCAGTATTTT.

CDR3 bases: TGTGCCAGCAGCGTAGAGCTAGCGGTAGGGAACACCGGGGAGCTGTTTTTT. Protein: CASSVELAVGNTGELFF. The chain carries TRBV9 and TRBJ2-2; 7 nucleotides align to TRBD2. The CDR3 is 17 residues long. With 0 bases clipped from V and 1 base from J, the junction kept 6 bases outside the gene matches. Germline lookup yields CDR1 SGDLS and CDR2 YYNGEE.

The chain links TRBV10-2 to TRBJ2-3, with D unresolved. V lost 6 bases to trimming and J lost 0 bases, with 4 bases between them. The V gene's germline CDR1 is WSHSY and CDR2 SAAADI. This CDR3 has 12 amino acids. The CDR3 sequence is CASRTSTDTQYF. CDR3 coding DNA: TGCGCCAGCAGGACTAGCACAGATACGCAGTATTTT.

The chain is built from TRBV9 and TRBJ2-5; maybe TRBD2 (6 bases). V dropped 0 bases and J dropped 4 bases, with 7 bases sitting between them. Germline V gene sequence: CDR1 SGDLS, CDR2 YYNGEE. The CDR3 loop spans 13 amino acids. Here the CDR3 reads CASSVAGVETQYF. In DNA form, the CDR3 reads TGTGCCAGCAGCGTAGCGGGAGTAGAGACCCAGTACTTC.

V and J are TRBV30 and TRBJ2-3, with 11 nucleotides matching TRBD2. This CDR3 spans 15 amino acids. Unmatched junction bases numbered 8, after V lost 8 bases and J lost 1 base. Germline lookup yields CDR1 GTSNPN and CDR2 SVGIG (reference sequence). CDR3 in DNA: TGTGCCGCTAGCGGGGGGACAACCGGCACAGATACGCAGTATTTT. Translating it yields CAASGGTTGTDTQYF.

This chain links TRBV19 with TRBJ2-5, with 9 bases that match TRBD2. V lost 3 bases and J lost 5; bases outside the gene matches: 7. The CDR3 runs 15 residues. Germline assignment: CDR1 LNHDA and CDR2 SQIVND (reference sequence). CDR3 nucleotides: TGTGCCAGTAGTATGCCCAGCGGGGGGCGGGAGACCCAGTACTTC. It encodes CASSMPSGGRETQYF. Full variable domain (outside the CDR3, taken from reference TRBV19 and TRBJ2-5): DGGITQSPKYLFRKEGQNVTLSCEQNLNHDAMYWYRQDPGQGLRLIYYSQIVNDFQKGDIAEGYSVSREKKESFPLTVTSAQKNPTAFYLCASSMPSGGRETQYFGPGTRLLVL.

V usage is TRBV7-2 and J usage is TRBJ1-3; 7 positions agree with TRBD1. This CDR3 is 15 amino acids long. Trimming at V came to 5 bases and at J to 0 bases, leaving 4 bases not matched to a gene. Germline V CDR1 and CDR2: SGHTA, FQGNSA. The CDR3 region has the DNA TGTGCCAGCAGCCGACAGGGCTACTCTGGAAACACCATATATTTT. This sequence encodes CASSRQGYSGNTIYF.